A selection of T cell receptor beta chains follows, all from one sample in a study of blood T cell repertoires in COVID-19. Only in-frame clones appear in the TCRdb table, and some are missing; sequencing was by immunoSEQ multiplex PCR. The repertoire consists of around 300,000 clones, with approximately 86% occurring once and the leading ten covering under 15%. Material for sequencing was peripheral blood. Receptors were obtained from a woman aged 70-85 years with COVID-19, enrolled during active disease. CDR3s include the opening cysteine and the closing phenylalanine or tryptophan. Fields, in order: J gene, CDR3 length, clone size, V gene, CDR3 protein. A clone size is listed for some rows: how often the clone was seen (once, few, many), or a class if it is expanded.

>TRBJ2-3|15|NA|TRBV9
CASSTTAGLTDTQYF
>TRBJ1-2|16|NA|TRBV6-5
CASSYSIQGKHYGYTF
>TRBJ2-1|13|NA|TRBV6-6
CASSSLAAAEQFF
>TRBJ1-6|14|NA|TRBV28
CASMQGHYNSPLHF
>TRBJ2-1|13|NA|TRBV18
CASSGAGDNEQFF
>TRBJ2-7|13|NA|TRBV12-5
CASGQGITYEQYF
>TRBJ2-3|14|NA|TRBV3-1/TRBV3-2
CASTPGGLTDTQYF
>TRBJ2-3|15|NA|TRBV5-8
CASSLGAGGPDTQYF
>TRBJ2-7|14|NA|TRBV28
CASSSYRDNQWQYF
>TRBJ2-2|16|NA|TRBV2
CASRSSGGASTGELFF
>TRBJ2-7|15|few|TRBV5-1
CASSLIPAGSYEQYF
>TRBJ1-2|15|NA|TRBV2
CASSASGQENYGYTF
>TRBJ2-6|14|NA|TRBV7-2
CASSLEPGANVLTF